The 7 T cell receptor beta chains below come from one sample, sequenced in a study of cytomegalovirus exposure and HLA in healthy donors. PCR employed 60 Vbeta and 13 Jbeta primers. Some clones are missing from TCRdb's copy, which holds only in-frame ones; the method was immunoSEQ multiplex PCR. The table records more than 110,000 clones, 79% of them present only once. Source material: PBMCs. These receptors were collected from a female donor in good health and CMV-seronegative.

V is TRBV30 and J is TRBJ2-7; the D gene is possibly TRBD2 (6 bases). The CDR3 totals 14 residues. Trimming left V 4 bases short and J 4 bases short, with 17 bases between. Germline V gene sequence: CDR1 GTSNPN, CDR2 SVGIG (reference sequence). The CDR3, as DNA: TGTGCCTGGATAGTTCCCGGGAGACCTTACGAGCAGTACTTC. Protein product: CAWIVPGRPYEQYF.

This chain connects TRBV5-1 to TRBJ2-2, with D possibly TRBD1 on 6 matching bases. This CDR3 region has 16 residues. Germline lookup yields CDR1 SGHRS and CDR2 YFSETQ. Trimming shortened V by 6 bases and J by 0 bases, and 15 bases separated the two germline ends. The CDR3 region is CASNLEGQANTGELFF. The CDR3 DNA reads as TGCGCCAGCAACCTCGAGGGACAAGCGAACACCGGGGAGCTGTTTTTT.

J is TRBJ2-1 and V is TRBV7-2; TRBD2 might be the D (7 bases). V was clipped by 1 base and J by 14 bases, with 12 bases between them. Germline V gives CDR1 SGHTA, CDR2 FQGNSA. The CDR3 runs to 12 residues. The CDR3 spells CASSLEGGVKFF. CDR3 nucleotides: TGTGCCAGCAGCTTAGAAGGGGGGGTGAAGTTCTTC.

This clone was counted once. The chain joins TRBV7-2 to TRBJ1-2; D gene ambiguous. This CDR3 region has 13 residues. Germline loops: CDR1 SGHTA, CDR2 FQGNSA. V gave up 0 bases and J gave up 7 bases, with 9 bases separating them. The CDR3 nucleotides read TGTGCCAGCAGCTTAGCGGGGAGCGGTGGCTACACCTTC. Its protein product is CASSLAGSGGYTF.

The gene calls are TRBV30 and TRBJ2-3; 12 nucleotides agree with TRBD2. The trim removed 2 bases at V and 8 bases at J, leaving 8 bases unmatched. This CDR3 is 15 amino acids long. In germline, CDR1 is GTSNPN, CDR2 SVGIG (reference sequence). The CDR3 DNA follows: TGTGCCTGGAGTAGCTGGGGACTAGCGGGCGGTACGCAGTATTTT. Protein: CAWSSWGLAGGTQYF.

The CDR3, as DNA: TGTGCCAGCAGTCGGACAGGGGACTACTACAATGAGCAGTTCTTC. Translated: CASSRTGDYYNEQFF. The genes are TRBV2 and TRBJ2-1, with 9 bases fitting TRBD1. Per germline, CDR1 SNHLY and CDR2 FYNNEI. The CDR3 consists of 15 residues. V shed 5 bases and J 3 bases; nucleotides not matched to a gene: 5.

V usage is TRBV29-1 and J usage is TRBJ2-1; 8 bases are a match to TRBD2. CDR1 and CDR2 (germline): SQVTM, ANQGSEA. The CDR3 is 12 residues long. Trimming removed 5 bases from V and 6 bases from J; junction bases left unmatched: 3. CDR3 sequence reads: CSVPRGGNEQFF. The CDR3 region has the DNA TGCAGCGTTCCCCGGGGGGGCAATGAGCAGTTCTTC.